The following is a T cell receptor beta chain sequence with its context. Authors' processing steps: The authors estimated nucleated cell counts from reference gene primer amplification. The method was immunoSEQ multiplex PCR; TCRdb's version includes in-frame clones alone and lacks a portion of them. V, J and clone size are taken as reported in that table, and D and trimming were inferred from the DNA itself. This sample carries approximately 240,000 clones, 75% to 90% of them seen once, and the ten largest clones take roughly 3%. These data belong to a study of blood T cell repertoires in COVID-19. The wider study: The United States, Italy and Spain supplied acute and convalescent COVID-19 samples. T cells, B-cell-depleted T cells, or PBMCs provided the cDNA or gDNA that served as material.

V lost 0 bases and J 1 base, leaving 20 bases between the germline ends. CDR1 and CDR2 (germline): LGHNA, YSLEER. The CDR3 loop spans 19 amino acids. The sample consisted of peripheral blood. This receptor was taken from a woman aged 30 to 39 who had recovered from COVID-19. The rearrangement links TRBV4-3 to TRBJ2-3; the D gene is possibly TRBD1 (7 bases). The CDR3 bases are TGCGCCAGCAGCCAAGATTTTTCAGGGGGGTTCTCCCGCACAGATACGCAGTATTTT. Translation: CASSQDFSGGFSRTDTQYF.